This passage covers 30 T cell receptor beta chains from one sample sequenced in a study of early T cells in non-severe SARS-CoV-2 infection. One entry per CDR3 protein results from TCRdb running MiXCR on the 5' RACE reads. The data contain some 41,000 distinct CDR3 sequences, 23% of them seen just once; the ten biggest clones take up about 4.6%. The material was whole blood, obtained at baseline. Every receptor here comes from an adult who was a healthcare worker with PCR-confirmed SARS-CoV-2 infection or an uninfected control (not recorded which).

This clonotype has more than one count but fewer than ten. The chain has TRBV4-1 and TRBJ2-7; TRBD1 aligns across 7 bases. The CDR3 has 16 amino acids. J lost 3 bases, V lost 3 bases, and 11 bases had no gene match. Germline CDR1 reads MGHRA; CDR2 reads YSYEKL. The CDR3 DNA reads as TGCGCCAGCAGCCAGAGCCCGACAGGGTCTAGCTACGAGCAGTACTTC. Encoded protein: CASSQSPTGSSYEQYF.

This clonotype has more than one count but fewer than ten. V is TRBV11-2 and J is TRBJ2-7, with D possibly matching TRBD1 (6 bases). V lost 4 bases and J 0 bases, leaving 13 bases between the germline ends. The CDR3 contains 15 residues. Germline CDR1 is SGHAT and CDR2 is FQNNGV. Here the CDR3 DNA reads TGTGCCAGCAGCTCCGGACAGAGAAGCTCCTACGAGCAGTACTTC. This translates into CASSSGQRSSYEQYF. Supplemented by reference TRBV11-2 and TRBJ2-7, the full variable domain reads EAGVAQSPRYKIIEKRQSVAFWCNPISGHATLYWYQQILGQGPKLLIQFQNNGVVDDSQLPKDRFSAERLKGVDSTLKIQPAKLEDSAVYLCASSSGQRSSYEQYFGPGTRLTVT.

This clonotype was detected a few times. The chain links TRBV7-9 to TRBJ1-3; 7 nucleotides match TRBD1. Trimming removed 5 bases from V and 11 bases from J; junction bases left unmatched: 6. Germline V gene data show CDR1 as SEHNR and CDR2 as FQNEAQ (reference sequence). The CDR3 contains 12 residues. DNA of the CDR3: TGTGCCAGCAGCCAAATAGGGACAGCCATATATTTT. It encodes CASSQIGTAIYF. Full variable domain (missing parts from reference TRBV7-9 and TRBJ1-3): DTGVSQNPRHKITKRGQNVTFRCDPISEHNRLYWYRQTLGQGPEFLTYFQNEAQLEKSRLLSDRFSAERPKGSFSTLEIQRTEQGDSAMYLCASSQIGTAIYFGEGSWLTVV.

This clonotype was seen a handful of times. V and J are TRBV11-2 and TRBJ1-1; D is possibly TRBD1 (6 bases). Germline CDR1 and CDR2: SGHAT and FQNNGV. This CDR3 is built from 15 residues. V lost 2 bases, J lost 4 bases, and 14 bases lay in between. The CDR3 coding sequence is TGTGCCAGCAGCTTAATTTGGGGGCGAGTCACTGAAGCTTTCTTT. Protein product: CASSLIWGRVTEAFF.

The V and J genes are TRBV5-8 and TRBJ2-3, with D perhaps TRBD2 (6 bases). Looked up from germline, CDR1 is SGHTS and CDR2 is YDEGEE. The CDR3 totals 18 residues. The V end lost 1 base, the J end lost 0 bases, and 18 bases lay between the germline ends. The CDR3 sequence: CASSLFRMAGTSTDTQYF. CDR3 bases: TGTGCCAGCAGCTTGTTTAGGATGGCGGGGACTAGCACAGATACGCAGTATTTT.

The table lists this clonotype with many counts. The chain couples TRBV9 to TRBJ2-3, with a weak D call TRBD2 (6 bases). CDR1 is SGDLS and CDR2 is YYNGEE in the germline V gene. Deletions cut 0 bases from V and 2 bases from J, with 10 bases between. This CDR3 contains 15 residues. The CDR3 protein is CASSVGTTPTDTQYF. The CDR3 DNA reads TGTGCCAGCAGCGTAGGGACTACCCCCACAGATACGCAGTATTTT.

This clonotype was counted a few times. This chain uses TRBV12-3 or TRBV12-4 with TRBJ1-1; maybe TRBD1 (5 bases). The CDR3 sequence is 13 residues long. Trimming removed 6 bases at V and 5 bases at J, with 13 bases between. In DNA, the CDR3 is TGTGCCAGCAGCTTCATCGGGGGTACTGAAGCTTTCTTT. This sequence encodes CASSFIGGTEAFF.

The chain couples TRBV6-6 to TRBJ1-5; D unresolved. Per the germline V gene, CDR1 is MNHNY and CDR2 is SVGAGI (reference sequence). V was trimmed by 5 bases and J by 0 bases, leaving 11 bases between them. The CDR3 length is 15 residues. CDR3 DNA: TGTGCCAGCAGTAACGGGGAAAATAGCAATCAGCCCCAGCATTTT. It is translated as CASSNGENSNQPQHF.

The chain couples TRBV19 to TRBJ1-4; D uncertain. V was trimmed by 6 bases and J by 3 bases, leaving 11 bases between them. Germline CDR1 reads LNHDA; CDR2 reads SQIVND (reference sequence). The CDR3 consists of 14 residues. The DNA of the CDR3 is TGTGCCAGTAGGAACCTACGATCTAATGAAAAACTGTTTTTT. Amino acids: CASRNLRSNEKLFF.

This clonotype has only a few counts. The chain couples TRBV7-2 to TRBJ2-3; 9 bases are shared with TRBD2. The CDR3 sequence is 15 residues long. Looked up from germline, CDR1 is SGHTA and CDR2 is FQGNSA. The V segment lost 1 base and the J segment 2 bases; nucleotides outside the gene matches: 1. For the CDR3, the DNA is TGTGCCAGCAGCTTAGGCGGGGGGGCCACAGATACGCAGTATTTT. Protein sequence: CASSLGGGATDTQYF. Using reference TRBV7-2 and TRBJ2-3 for the parts outside the CDR3, the full variable domain is GAGVSQSPSNKVTEKGKDVELRCDPISGHTALYWYRQSLGQGLEFLIYFQGNSAPDKSGLPSDRFSAERTGGSVSTLTIQRTQQEDSAVYLCASSLGGGATDTQYFGPGTRLTVL.

The rearrangement links TRBV20-1 to TRBJ1-2; TRBD1 is a possible D gene (5 bases). The V end was cut by 5 bases, the J end by 4 bases, with 17 bases between. The CDR3 spans 14 residues. The germline CDR1 and CDR2 sequences are DFQATT and SNEGSKA (reference sequence). CDR3 sequence: CSAQRTGRGYGYTF. The CDR3 DNA is TGCAGTGCTCAAAGAACGGGGCGAGGCTATGGCTACACCTTC.

V is TRBV20-1 and J is TRBJ1-1; 7 nucleotides line up with TRBD1. Trimming at V came to 0 bases and at J to 2 bases, leaving 3 bases not matched to a gene. CDR1 and CDR2 (germline): DFQATT, SNEGSKA (reference sequence). This CDR3 comprises 14 residues. Written as DNA, the CDR3 is TGCAGTGCTAGAGATGGGACAGCTAACACTGAAGCTTTCTTT. As protein: CSARDGTANTEAFF.

J is TRBJ2-1 and V is TRBV11-2, with 10 bases matching TRBD2. CDR3 length equals 18 residues. V gave up 2 bases and J gave up 6 bases; unmatched junction bases: 13. Germline lookup yields CDR1 SGHAT and CDR2 FQNNGV. In nucleotides, the CDR3 is TGTGCCAGCAGCTTAACCCCCGGTAGCGGGGGGATTCGCAATGAGCAGTTCTTC. It yields the protein CASSLTPGSGGIRNEQFF.

The chain combines TRBV4-1 with TRBJ1-1; no clear D gene. V was shortened by 0 bases and J by 0 bases, with 11 bases between the two germline ends. Germline values: CDR1 MGHRA, CDR2 YSYEKL. This CDR3 spans 16 amino acids. The CDR3 DNA reads as TGCGCCAGCAGCCAAGATCCTGGACGGTTGAACACTGAAGCTTTCTTT. This translates into CASSQDPGRLNTEAFF.

The chain combines TRBV6-5 with TRBJ1-6; 7 nucleotides align to TRBD1. The V segment lost 5 bases and the J segment 10 bases; nucleotides outside the gene matches: 5. The CDR3 contains 13 residues. Germline V CDR1 and CDR2: MNHEY, SVGAGI. In DNA, the CDR3 is TGTGCCAGCAGTGCTACAGGGGAATCACCCCTCCACTTT. Translated: CASSATGESPLHF.

Only a few counts were recorded for this clonotype. The gene calls are TRBV10-3 and TRBJ2-5; a weak D match, TRBD2 (6 bases). Germline V gene sequence: CDR1 ENHRY, CDR2 SYGVKD. The V end lost 10 bases, the J end lost 0 bases, and 9 bases lay between the germline ends. There are 12 residues in the CDR3. CDR3: CATGGNQETQYF. DNA of the CDR3: TGTGCCACCGGGGGTAACCAAGAGACCCAGTACTTC.

The rearrangement joins TRBV29-1 to TRBJ2-7, with D hard to call. Looked up from germline, CDR1 is SQVTM and CDR2 is ANQGSEA. The CDR3 is 14 residues long. V lost 1 base and J lost 6, with 16 bases in between. The CDR3 loop reads CSVEVGQDQIEQYF. The CDR3 DNA follows: TGCAGCGTTGAAGTAGGCCAAGATCAAATCGAGCAGTACTTC.

The J gene is TRBJ2-3, the V gene TRBV7-9; D gene unclear. Trimming left V 5 bases short and J 3 bases short, with 12 bases between. Germline lookup yields CDR1 SEHNR and CDR2 FQNEAQ (reference sequence). The CDR3 totals 14 residues. The CDR3 loop reads CASSPTPGTDTQYF. The CDR3 nucleotides are TGTGCCAGCAGCCCGACTCCCGGGACAGATACGCAGTATTTT.

The chain is built from TRBV12-3 or TRBV12-4 and TRBJ2-6, with no clear D. The CDR3 has 15 amino acids. The germline V and J ends were trimmed by 3 bases and 1 base, with 7 bases remaining between them. CDR3 sequence: CASSLLASGANVLTF. In DNA form, the CDR3 reads TGTGCCAGCAGTTTGTTAGCATCTGGGGCCAACGTCCTGACTTTC.

This clonotype was recorded at least ten times. The chain joins TRBV7-8 to TRBJ2-3; weak D call: TRBD1 (5 bases). The germline CDR1 and CDR2 sequences are SGHVS and FQNEAQ. CDR3 length: 12 amino acids. The ends were cut back, 5 bases at V and 3 bases at J, with 6 bases in the middle. DNA of the CDR3: TGTGCCAGCAGCGCAGGGACAGATACGCAGTATTTT. Amino acids: CASSAGTDTQYF.

V and J are TRBV4-1 and TRBJ2-2; tentatively, D is TRBD1 or TRBD2 (5 bases each). There are 14 residues in the CDR3. The V and J ends lost 5 bases and 6 bases respectively, with 13 bases between them. Germline CDR1 MGHRA, CDR2 YSYEKL. The CDR3 spells CASSYPGTAGELFF. CDR3 in DNA: TGCGCCAGCAGCTACCCCGGGACGGCCGGGGAGCTGTTTTTT.

The genes are TRBV6-6 and TRBJ2-1, with 7 bases lining up with TRBD1. The CDR3 totals 14 residues. With V trimmed by 8 bases and J by 0 bases, 4 bases remained unmatched. Germline CDR1 MNHNY, CDR2 SVGAGI (reference sequence). The CDR3: CASGRQGSYNEQFF. The DNA of the CDR3 is TGTGCCAGCGGGAGACAGGGCTCCTACAATGAGCAGTTCTTC.

This chain uses TRBV7-2 with TRBJ2-7, with D unclear. CDR1 is SGHTA, CDR2 FQGNSA, per germline. CDR3 length: 11 amino acids. Trimming shortened V by 5 bases and J by 3 bases, and 5 bases separated the two germline ends. The CDR3 nucleotides read TGTGCCAGCAGCGGGTACTACGAGCAGTACTTC. Protein sequence: CASSGYYEQYF.

This clonotype was recorded a few times. This sequence joins TRBV2 and TRBJ2-1, with D tentatively TRBD1 (6 bases). This CDR3 has 13 amino acids. Trimming shortened V by 5 bases and J by 11 bases, and 16 bases separated the two germline ends. The germline CDR1 and CDR2 sequences are SNHLY and FYNNEI. The CDR3: CASSPGDLIQQFF. In DNA form, the CDR3 reads TGTGCCAGCAGTCCAGGGGATCTTATTCAGCAGTTCTTC.

This clonotype was seen only a few times. This chain connects TRBV27 to TRBJ2-3; D is ambiguous. The CDR3 is 13 amino acids. V was pared by 9 bases and J by 0 bases, with 10 bases between. Germline-derived CDR1 and CDR2 are MNHEY and SMNVEV (reference sequence). CDR3 coding DNA: TGTGCCAGTCAGTCCCCTAGCACAGATACGCAGTATTTT. It yields the protein CASQSPSTDTQYF.

This chain links TRBV30 with TRBJ1-4; no firm D call. The germline V gene encodes CDR1 GTSNPN and CDR2 SVGIG (reference sequence). This CDR3 is 14 amino acids long. The ends were cut back, 2 bases at V and 7 bases at J, with 14 bases in the middle. The CDR3 nucleotides are TGTGCCTGGAGTCTCGGACTGCGGGGTGAAAAACTGTTTTTT. As protein: CAWSLGLRGEKLFF.

This chain connects TRBV2 to TRBJ1-2; 8 nucleotides line up with TRBD1. Trimming took 2 bases from V and 2 from J; bases not matched to a gene: 1. Germline V lookup: CDR1 SNHLY, CDR2 FYNNEI. The CDR3 is 14 amino acids. The CDR3 DNA reads TGTGCCAGCAGTGAATACAGGGGGAACTATGGCTACACCTTC. Its protein is CASSEYRGNYGYTF.

This clonotype came up a few times. V and J are TRBV3-1 and TRBJ2-2; the D is unclear. V was pared by 1 base and J by 3 bases, with 9 bases between. Germline values: CDR1 LGHDT, CDR2 YNNKEL (reference sequence). This CDR3 is built from 15 residues. In DNA, the CDR3 is TGTGCCAGCAGCCAAGGCAGAGAATACACCGGGGAGCTGTTTTTT. It is translated as CASSQGREYTGELFF.

The genes are TRBV4-1 and TRBJ1-5; 8 bases align to TRBD1. The CDR3 runs to 15 residues. Germline lookup yields CDR1 MGHRA and CDR2 YSYEKL. J lost 7 bases, V lost 0 bases, and 5 bases had no gene match. This CDR3 reads CASSQDWQGAQPQHF. CDR3 in DNA: TGCGCCAGCAGCCAAGACTGGCAGGGGGCGCAGCCCCAGCATTTT.

The V and J genes are TRBV10-3 and TRBJ1-4; D is undetermined. The germline V and J ends were trimmed by 10 bases and 0 bases, with 9 bases remaining between them. This CDR3 region has 13 residues. Germline assignment: CDR1 ENHRY and CDR2 SYGVKD. CDR3 bases: TGTGCCACACGGGGTACAACTAATGAAAAACTGTTTTTT. It yields the protein CATRGTTNEKLFF.